Below, one TCR beta chain is given with its context. No antigen is known for it. The treatment is: oral pan-JAK inhibitor, 5-10 mg twice daily. CDR3 length equals 16 residues. Trimming cost V 3 bases and J 5 bases; bases outside gene matches: 6. Germline V lookup: CDR1 SGHTA, CDR2 FQGNSA. RNA was extracted and reverse transcribed into cDNA as the sequencing template. The table came from immunoSEQ multiplex PCR; TCRdb's copy has only in-frame clones and leaves some out. Seen here are 200,000 to 250,000 clones, less than 65% observed once, and the top ten hold 4.2%. This entry belongs to a study of CD8+ T cells in alopecia areata. Study summary: Tofacitinib was given for 6 to 18 months, then stopped for 6 months. The study's findings and limits: Scalp clonality, along with expanded CD8+ clones among the top 100, was significantly decreased by tofacitinib.

V is TRBV7-2 and J is TRBJ2-2; TRBD2 agrees at 10 bases. The sequenced sample was CD4+ T cells sorted from blood, obtained at week 4, from a patient treated with tofacitinib. The source of this sequence is a human donor with alopecia areata. The CDR3 DNA sequence: TGTGCCAGCAGCTTGCCTGCACTAGCGGGGACCGGGGAGCTGTTTTTT. Translated: CASSLPALAGTGELFF.